The clone carrying this TCR beta chain was found a few times. The antigen remains undetermined. These data belong to a study of beta chain features in type 1 diabetes. The study's findings and limits: Short templates might get an advantage during PCR, and this would be equal in patients and controls. Moderately but significantly shorter TCRB CDR3s were found in Type 1 diabetes patients in all four CD4+ subsets. The influence of HLA type on TCRB rearrangement stayed undetermined.

V was pared by 0 bases and J by 9 bases, with 11 bases of the junction left unmatched. CDR1 LGHNA and CDR2 YSLEER come from the germline V gene. The CDR3 totals 16 residues. In all sorted populations, purity surpassed 95%. Sequencing targeted expressed TCRB transcripts, as all isolated RNA had been reverse transcribed. Generated by immunoSEQ multiplex PCR, the TCRdb table keeps only in-frame clones and is missing some. Of around 240,000 clones in the sample, around 68% were seen once. The specimen was naive CD4+ T cells from blood. The gene calls are TRBV4-3 and TRBJ2-1, with TRBD1 matching 7 bases. This receptor was taken from a man aged 25 to 45 in good health. The CDR3 DNA reads as TGCGCCAGCAGCCAAGAAGGGAATGACAGGGCCGGTGAGCAGTTCTTC. It is translated as CASSQEGNDRAGEQFF.